These T cell receptor beta chains were read from a single sample in a study of blood T cell repertoires in COVID-19. Here immunoSEQ multiplex PCR was the method, and the copy in TCRdb shows in-frame clones only, minus some. The sample lists 250,000 to 350,000 clones; about 87% were seen once. Specimen: PBMCs or T cells enriched from blood (not recorded which). The receptor source for this set is a woman between 50 and 59 years old who had recovered from COVID-19. Both conserved end residues are part of each CDR3. The D gene is left open where the match is weak. A clone size is listed for some rows: how often the clone was seen (once, few, many), or a class if it is expanded.

clone_size j_call v_call d_call cdr3_nt cdr3_aa
- TRBJ2-2 TRBV18 - TGTGCCAGCTCACCTCGCCAGGAGGGGAACACCGGGGAGCTGTTTTTT CASSPRQEGNTGELFF
- TRBJ2-1 TRBV28 TRBD1 TGTGCCAGCAGTCCCCGGGACAGGGTCTTTGAGCAGTTCTTC CASSPRDRVFEQFF
- TRBJ2-3 TRBV6-6 TRBD1 TGTGCCAGCAGTTACACGGACAGGATCACAGATACGCAGTATTTT CASSYTDRITDTQYF
once TRBJ1-6 TRBV12-3/TRBV12-4 - TGTGCCAGCAGTGGAAGCGACGCCTCACCCCTCCACTTT CASSGSDASPLHF
- TRBJ1-2 TRBV30 - TGTGCCTGGAGTGAAGGGGGAAACTATGGCTACACCTTC CAWSEGGNYGYTF
- TRBJ1-2 TRBV2 TRBD1 TGTGCCAGCAAGAGGGACAGAACTAACTATGGCTACACCTTC CASKRDRTNYGYTF
- TRBJ2-4 TRBV11-2 - TGTGCCAGCAGACCGGGACTAAGGGGGGGGAGGATTCAGTACTTC CASRPGLRGGRIQYF
once TRBJ1-1 TRBV6-5 - TGTGCCAGCAGTCCAGGGAGGACTGAAGCTTTCTTT CASSPGRTEAFF
- TRBJ2-2 TRBV14 - TGTGCCAGCAGCCAAGGCGGGGCGAACACCGGGGAGCTGTTTTTT CASSQGGANTGELFF
- TRBJ1-3 TRBV9 TRBD1 TGTGCCAGCAGCCCCCGGACAGGGACGGGAAACACCATATATTTT CASSPRTGTGNTIYF
- TRBJ2-7 TRBV3-1/TRBV3-2 TRBD2 TGTGCCAGCAGCTACCGGACTAGCGGGACAGCATACGAGCAGTACTTC CASSYRTSGTAYEQYF
- TRBJ2-5 TRBV7-3 TRBD2 TGTGCCAGCAGCTTAAGCGGGAGGTTAGCAGAGACCCAGTACTTC CASSLSGRLAETQYF
- TRBJ2-3 TRBV28 - TGTGCCAGCAGCCAACCGGGGAACTTAGGGGATACGCAGTATTTT CASSQPGNLGDTQYF
- TRBJ1-1 TRBV28 - TGTGCCAGCAGTCTTGGGGCTGCAGATTCTAACACTGAAGCTTTCTTT CASSLGAADSNTEAFF
- TRBJ2-7 TRBV28 - TGTGCCAGCAGTTTGGCGGGTGTCCGCGAGCAGTACTTC CASSLAGVREQYF
- TRBJ2-3 TRBV7-9 TRBD2 TGTGCCAGCAGCCGGGGACTAGCGGGGGGTGATACGCAGTATTTT CASSRGLAGGDTQYF
- TRBJ2-3 TRBV6-5 - TGTGCCAGCAGTTACGTAGCGGCAGGCACAGATACGCAGTATTTT CASSYVAAGTDTQYF
once TRBJ2-7 TRBV5-4 TRBD1 TGTGCCAGCAGCGGGGACAGCTACGAGCAGTACTTC CASSGDSYEQYF
- TRBJ1-5 TRBV5-1 TRBD1 TGCGCCAGCAGCTTGGAAGGGACAGGCAATCAGCCCCAGCATTTT CASSLEGTGNQPQHF
- TRBJ2-3 TRBV11-2 - TGTGCCAGCAGCCCCCGGCCGAGCGCCACGCATACGCAGTATTTT CASSPRPSATHTQYF
- TRBJ1-6 TRBV28 TRBD1 TGTGCCAGCAGACGGGACAGCAATTCACCCCTCCACTTT CASRRDSNSPLHF
once TRBJ1-2 TRBV5-6 TRBD1 TGTGCCAGCAGCACCGGGGACAGCAACTATGGCTACACCTTC CASSTGDSNYGYTF
- TRBJ2-5 TRBV2 TRBD1 TGTGCCAGCAGTGCGGGACAGCAAATGGAGACCCAGTACTTC CASSAGQQMETQYF
- TRBJ2-1 TRBV19 - TGTGCCAGTAGTATCCGGAGGGCTACGGATGAGCAGTTCTTC CASSIRRATDEQFF
few TRBJ2-3 TRBV7-9 TRBD2 TGTGCCAGCAGCTTGCAGATAGCGGGGACAAGCACAGATACGCAGTATTTT CASSLQIAGTSTDTQYF
- TRBJ1-4 TRBV6-5 TRBD1 TGTGCCAGCAGTTACCAACAGGGGGCAGAAAAACTGTTTTTT CASSYQQGAEKLFF
- TRBJ1-2 TRBV7-2 - TGTGCCAGCAGCTTAAACCCCGGGACACGCTATGGCTACACCTTC CASSLNPGTRYGYTF
once TRBJ2-1 TRBV5-8 TRBD2 TGTGCCAGCAGCTCGGGACTAGCGGGAGGGCCAAGCAATGAGCAGTTCTTC CASSSGLAGGPSNEQFF
- TRBJ1-1 TRBV7-3 - TGTGCCAGCAGCTTAGGCCCGGGTGTTACTGAAGCTTTCTTT CASSLGPGVTEAFF
once TRBJ2-2 TRBV28 - TGTGCCAGCAGTACTAGGTTTAAGACCGGGGAGCTGTTTTTT CASSTRFKTGELFF
- TRBJ1-2 TRBV28 TRBD1 TGTGCCAGTCGGGACAGGGTAGGAGGCTACACCTTC CASRDRVGGYTF
- TRBJ2-7 TRBV5-6 TRBD1 TGTGCCAGCAGCTTGGACAGGGGGCACGAGCAGTACTTC CASSLDRGHEQYF
- TRBJ1-1 TRBV30 - TGTGCCTGGAGAGAAGACTCAGTGGGTGAAGCTTTCTTT CAWREDSVGEAFF
- TRBJ2-1 TRBV3-1/TRBV3-2 TRBD1 TGTGCCAGCAGGCTGCGACCTGGACAGGGGGTCGGGAATGAGCAGTTCTTC CASRLRPGQGVGNEQFF
- TRBJ1-2 TRBV9 TRBD1 TGTGCCAGCAGCGTAGACCGGACAGGGGAAAACTATGGCTACACCTTC CASSVDRTGENYGYTF
few TRBJ1-1 TRBV15 - TGTGCCACCAGCAGGGACTCAAACACTGAAGCTTTCTTT CATSRDSNTEAFF
- TRBJ1-5 TRBV6-5 - TGTGCCAGCAGCCGCGTGGGATCTGGGAGTCAGCCCCAGCATTTT CASSRVGSGSQPQHF